One sample yielded the 2 T cell receptor beta chains listed below, sequenced in a study of OX40 agonist ivuxolimab in advanced cancers. Repertoires were generated with immunoSEQ multiplex PCR, while TCRdb's copy carries only in-frame clones and drops some. Of more than 55,000 clones in the sample, 70% to 90% are singletons; the top ten hold roughly 6.1%. The source material was CD4+ or CD8+ T cells sorted from blood, sampled in a trial of the OX40 agonist ivuxolimab. These receptors were collected from an adult with an advanced solid tumor such as melanoma, head and neck, liver or kidney cancer.

The rearrangement links TRBV29-1 to TRBJ1-5, with 7 nucleotides matching TRBD1. CDR1 is SQVTM, CDR2 ANQGSEA, per germline. Trimming at V came to 7 bases and at J to 4 bases, leaving 4 bases not matched to a gene. This CDR3 contains 12 residues. The CDR3 nucleotides read TGCAGCGCTGGGACAGAAAATCAGCCCCAGCATTTT. Amino acids: CSAGTENQPQHF. The whole variable domain, remainder taken from reference TRBV29-1 and TRBJ1-5, is SAVISQKPSRDICQRGTSLTIQCQVDSQVTMMFWYRQQPGQSLTLIATANQGSEATYESGFVIDKFPISRPNLTFSTLTVSNMSPEDSSIYLCSAGTENQPQHFGDGTRLSIL.

The chain recombines TRBV5-1 with TRBJ1-3; D might be TRBD1 (6 bases). Germline CDR1 reads SGHRS; CDR2 reads YFSETQ. V was pared by 0 bases and J by 0 bases, with 10 bases between. The CDR3 spans 16 residues. The CDR3 DNA sequence: TGCGCCAGCAGCTTGGTAGGCAGGGGCTCTGGAAACACCATATATTTT. Encoded protein: CASSLVGRGSGNTIYF.